The clone carrying this TCR beta chain was seen at least ten times. Its antigen is undetermined. V lost 7 bases and J lost 5, with 14 bases in between. This CDR3 has 12 amino acids. Germline V gene data show CDR1 as SQVTM and CDR2 as ANQGSEA. The record originates from a study of T-cell reconstitution after alpha-beta-depleted transplantation in children. Broader study findings: One year after transplant, T-cell counts and diversity came mostly from newly produced T cells. The study traced high day-60 TCRbeta diversity in some patients to surviving recipient T cells and thymic progenitors. Reportedly, only several hundred clones from non-depleted graft cells drove alpha-beta T-cell counts at about two months.

Unique molecular identifiers were incorporated when the TCRbeta library was constructed. TCRdb called the PCR reads again in MiXCR, with one record for every CDR3 protein. The sample yields roughly 250,000 distinct CDR3 sequences, roughly 8% seen once. Sequencing was performed on PBMCs, mostly from graft donor cells, taken 180 days after TCRalphabeta/CD19-depleted stem cell transplant. The rearrangement joins TRBV29-1 to TRBJ1-1, with D maybe TRBD1 (6 bases). The clonotype was recovered from a male patient aged 10 to 17 who had a stem cell transplant for acute lymphoblastic leukemia, so the T cells may come from the graft donor. The CDR3 here is CSAPVGGTEAFF. CDR3 nucleotides: TGCAGCGCCCCCGTAGGGGGAACTGAAGCTTTCTTT.